Shown below are 22 T cell receptor beta chains from a single sample sequenced in a study of blood T cells in healthy people across ages. Combining a sample-barcoded 5' primer with a J-beta primer mix, a second PCR ran for 7 to 11 cycles. TCRdb fed the 5' RACE reads into MiXCR, producing one record per CDR3 protein. The sample includes 780,000 or so distinct CDR3 sequences, approximately 60% of them seen just once. Sequencing input: blood. The receptor set was obtained from a man in his forties in good health.

The chain uses TRBV7-8 and TRBJ1-5; perhaps TRBD1 as D (5 bases). The CDR3 is made up of 14 amino acids. The germline V and J ends were trimmed by 5 bases and 9 bases, with 17 bases remaining between them. Germline V CDR1 and CDR2: SGHVS, FQNEAQ. CDR3 sequence reads: CASSTLQGGGPQHF. CDR3 bases: TGTGCCAGCAGCACCCTCCAGGGAGGAGGGCCCCAGCATTTT. The whole variable domain, remainder taken from reference TRBV7-8 and TRBJ1-5, is GAGVSQSPRYKVAKRGQDVALRCDPISGHVSLFWYQQALGQGPEFLTYFQNEAQLDKSGLPSDRFFAERPEGSVSTLKIQRTQQEDSAVYLCASSTLQGGGPQHFGDGTRLSIL.

The V gene is TRBV9, the J gene TRBJ1-2; 9 bases are a match to TRBD1. CDR3 size: 17 residues. Germline loops: CDR1 SGDLS, CDR2 YYNGEE. The V and J ends lost 3 bases and 3 bases, in that order; junction bases with no gene match: 12. Here the CDR3 DNA reads TGTGCCAGCAGCGAGATGGGAAAACAGGGGGCAGACTATGGCTACACCTTC. It translates to CASSEMGKQGADYGYTF. Based on the CDR3 plus reference TRBV9 and TRBJ1-2, the full variable domain is DSGVTQTPKHLITATGQRVTLRCSPRSGDLSVYWYQQSLDQGLQFLIQYYNGEERAKGNILERFSAQQFPDLHSELNLSSLELGDSALYFCASSEMGKQGADYGYTFGSGTRLTVV.

This clonotype was seen just once. The gene calls are TRBV29-1 and TRBJ1-4; TRBD1 agrees at 9 bases. The junction had 5 bases not matched to a gene; V was cut back by 4 bases and J by 8 bases. The CDR3 covers 13 residues. Germline CDR1 reads SQVTM; CDR2 reads ANQGSEA. In nucleotides, the CDR3 is TGCAGCGTTGGGGGACAGGGTGAGGAAAAACTGTTTTTT. Residues: CSVGGQGEEKLFF.

The V gene is TRBV6-1, the J gene TRBJ2-7; D might be TRBD1 or TRBD2, each matching 5 bases. The length of the CDR3 is 17 residues. Trimming pared 6 bases from V and 4 bases from J, leaving 25 bases between. The germline V gene encodes CDR1 MNHNS and CDR2 SASEGT. The CDR3: CASRSLLGDGRIYEQYF. The CDR3 nucleotides are TGTGCCAGCAGATCTCTCCTCGGGGACGGACGAATTTACGAGCAGTACTTC.

The sample holds a few counts of this clonotype. The J gene is TRBJ2-3, the V gene TRBV9; D not resolved. Germline loops: CDR1 SGDLS, CDR2 YYNGEE. The germline V and J ends were trimmed by 0 bases and 3 bases, with 8 bases remaining between them. The CDR3 loop spans 14 amino acids. CDR3 in amino acids: CASSVASVTDTQYF. As DNA, the CDR3 is TGTGCCAGCAGCGTAGCCTCTGTAACAGATACGCAGTATTTT.

The chain employs TRBV12-3 or TRBV12-4 and TRBJ2-1; D not certain. With the DNA end fitting TRBJ2-7 better, the J assignment may be wrong. This CDR3 contains 12 residues. The CDR3 DNA is TGTGCCAGCAGTCAACTCTACAATGAGCAGTACTTC. Its protein product is CASSQLYNEQYF.

This clonotype was seen once. The gene calls are TRBV9 and TRBJ2-5, with 7 bases lining up with TRBD2. V lost 2 bases to trimming and J lost 11 bases; unmatched junction nucleotides: 9. The V gene's germline CDR1 is SGDLS and CDR2 YYNGEE. This CDR3 contains 13 residues. This chain's CDR3 is CASSVSSGNEQYF. The CDR3 coding sequence is TGTGCCAGCAGCGTGTCTAGCGGCAATGAGCAGTACTTC.

The rearrangement uses TRBV9 and TRBJ2-3, with a tentative D call TRBD1 (6 bases). The germline CDR1 and CDR2 sequences are SGDLS and YYNGEE. V shed 0 bases and J shed 5 bases, with 25 bases lying between them. The CDR3 has 19 residues. CDR3 region: CASSVGGGALSYVGDTQYF. The CDR3 DNA reads as TGTGCCAGCAGCGTAGGAGGGGGAGCTCTGTCCTATGTGGGAGATACGCAGTATTTT. Drawing the rest from reference TRBV9 and TRBJ2-3, the complete variable domain is DSGVTQTPKHLITATGQRVTLRCSPRSGDLSVYWYQQSLDQGLQFLIQYYNGEERAKGNILERFSAQQFPDLHSELNLSSLELGDSALYFCASSVGGGALSYVGDTQYFGPGTRLTVL.

This clonotype occurred a few times. The chain has TRBV15 and TRBJ2-5; D is ambiguous. V was trimmed by 1 base and J by 0 bases, leaving 3 bases between them. CDR1 and CDR2 from the germline V gene are LNHNV and YYDKDF (reference sequence). CDR3 length equals 13 residues. The CDR3 nucleotides are TGTGCCACCAGCAGAGGCAACCAAGAGACCCAGTACTTC. Translation gives CATSRGNQETQYF.

The genes are TRBV28 and TRBJ2-1, with 8 bases matching TRBD2. After removal of 5 bases from V and 7 bases from J, the junction contained 7 bases not matched to a gene. There are 14 residues in the CDR3. The germline V gene encodes CDR1 MDHEN and CDR2 SYDVKM. The CDR3 sequence is CASSRRAGVNEQFF. DNA for the CDR3: TGTGCCAGCAGTCGACGAGCGGGAGTTAATGAGCAGTTCTTC. Full variable domain (remainder filled in from reference TRBV28 and TRBJ2-1): DVKVTQSSRYLVKRTGEKVFLECVQDMDHENMFWYRQDPGLGLRLIYFSYDVKMKEKGDIPEGYSVSREKKERFSLILESASTNQTSMYLCASSRRAGVNEQFFGPGTRLTVL.

The gene calls are TRBV20-1 and TRBJ2-1; 7 bases fit TRBD2. The CDR3 has 18 residues. Germline V gene sequence: CDR1 DFQATT, CDR2 SNEGSKA (reference sequence). The J segment lost 0 bases and the V segment lost 3 bases, leaving 14 bases of the junction unmatched. The CDR3 is CSARDRGAGVSSYNEQFF. The CDR3 region has the DNA TGCAGTGCTAGGGATCGTGGTGCGGGAGTAAGCTCCTACAATGAGCAGTTCTTC.

This chain joins TRBV6-2 or TRBV6-3 and TRBJ2-1, with TRBD2 matching over 9 bases. TRBJ2-7 matches the DNA end more closely, so the J call is doubtful. CDR1 and CDR2 (germline): MNHEY, SVGEGT. CDR3 length: 17 amino acids. The DNA of the CDR3 is TGTGCCAGCAAAGCCAGTAGCGGGAGACGCAAGAACAATGAGCAGTACTTC. It codes for CASKASSGRRKNNEQYF.

The chain is built from TRBV3-1 and TRBJ2-3, with a possible D match to TRBD2 (6 bases). Trimming removed 7 bases from V and 5 bases from J, with 13 bases in between. This CDR3 is 13 amino acids long. The V gene's germline CDR1 is LGHDT and CDR2 YNNKEL (reference sequence). The CDR3 sequence: CASKEGPRDTQYF. Written as DNA, the CDR3 is TGTGCCAGCAAGGAGGGACCCAGAGATACGCAGTATTTT.

This chain connects TRBV28 to TRBJ2-5, with 7 bases fitting TRBD1. Germline CDR1 is MDHEN and CDR2 is SYDVKM. CDR3 size: 14 residues. V lost 3 bases and J lost 5; bases outside the gene matches: 6. The CDR3 DNA reads TGTGCCAGCAGTTTTTATCAGGGACAGGAGACCCAGTACTTC. As protein: CASSFYQGQETQYF. The full variable domain, rest sourced from reference TRBV28 and TRBJ2-5, is DVKVTQSSRYLVKRTGEKVFLECVQDMDHENMFWYRQDPGLGLRLIYFSYDVKMKEKGDIPEGYSVSREKKERFSLILESASTNQTSMYLCASSFYQGQETQYFGPGTRLLVL.

The rearrangement links TRBV5-1 to TRBJ2-1; 10 bases agree with TRBD1. CDR3 length: 15 residues. Germline trimming cut 6 bases from V and 6 bases from J; bases unmatched to any gene: 9. The germline V gene encodes CDR1 SGHRS and CDR2 YFSETQ. CDR3 sequence (DNA): TGCGCCAGCACCGTCCGGGACAGGGGACTCAATGAGCAGTTCTTC. Its translation: CASTVRDRGLNEQFF.

The chain links TRBV10-3 to TRBJ2-1, with 8 positions matching TRBD1. Germline V gene data show CDR1 as ENHRY and CDR2 as SYGVKD. The CDR3 loop spans 14 amino acids. V lost 6 bases and J lost 8; bases outside the gene matches: 9. CDR3 nucleotides: TGTGCCATCAGGGAGACAGGGGTAGGAGATGAGCAGTTCTTC. Its protein product is CAIRETGVGDEQFF.

V gene TRBV25-1 combines with J gene TRBJ2-7; 8 positions agree with TRBD1. Germline assignment: CDR1 MGHDK and CDR2 SYGVNS. Germline trimming cut 7 bases from V and 3 bases from J; bases unmatched to any gene: 5. This CDR3 region has 13 residues. The chain's CDR3 is CASTGQGVYEQYF. The CDR3 DNA reads TGTGCCAGCACTGGACAGGGAGTCTACGAGCAGTACTTC.

This rearrangement joins TRBV28 to TRBJ2-5; 14 nucleotides match TRBD2. The CDR3 length is 16 residues. The germline V gene encodes CDR1 MDHEN and CDR2 SYDVKM. The trim removed 5 bases at V and 6 bases at J, leaving 8 bases unmatched. The CDR3 loop is CASSPSGTSGSKTQYF. The DNA of the CDR3 is TGTGCCAGCAGTCCATCCGGGACTAGCGGGAGCAAGACCCAGTACTTC.

This chain links TRBV28 with TRBJ1-2; 7 bases agree with TRBD1. The germline V gene has CDR1 MDHEN and CDR2 SYDVKM. The CDR3 consists of 13 residues. The V segment lost 6 bases and the J segment 4 bases; nucleotides outside the gene matches: 5. CDR3: CASRRGQGYGYTF. CDR3 nucleotide sequence: TGTGCCAGCAGGAGGGGGCAGGGCTATGGCTACACCTTC.

The chain has TRBV28 and TRBJ2-1; no reliable D call. The DNA end lines up better with TRBJ2-7; the J call may be wrong. The CDR3 loop spans 14 amino acids. Germline V gives CDR1 MDHEN, CDR2 SYDVKM. This CDR3 is CASSSRSSNNEQYF. CDR3 nucleotides: TGTGCCAGCAGTTCCCGGTCTTCTAACAATGAGCAGTACTTC.

This clonotype has only a few counts. The rearrangement links TRBV27 to TRBJ2-3; no clear D gene. V gave up 5 bases and J gave up 0 bases, with 15 bases separating them. The length of the CDR3 is 16 residues. Per the germline V gene, CDR1 is MNHEY and CDR2 is SMNVEV (reference sequence). CDR3 sequence: CASSRRLALSTDTQYF. CDR3 sequence (DNA): TGTGCCAGCAGTCGACGACTGGCCTTGAGCACAGATACGCAGTATTTT.

The V and J genes are TRBV10-3 and TRBJ2-4; D may be TRBD1 (6 bases). The DNA end lines up better with TRBJ2-7; the J call may be wrong. The CDR3 has 15 amino acids. Germline loops: CDR1 ENHRY, CDR2 SYGVKD. Written as DNA, the CDR3 is TGTGCCATCAGAAGACAGGCCTCGATGGCTGACGAGCAGTACTTC. This sequence encodes CAIRRQASMADEQYF.